Below are 22 T cell receptor beta chains sequenced from a single sample in a study of type 1 regulatory T cells. MiXCR, run by TCRdb on the reads, gives a single entry per CDR3 protein. The table has roughly 46,000 distinct CDR3 sequences, about 12% seen once; the top ten hold around 7.5%. These TCRs' antigens remain unknown. Sequencing used cultured non-Tr1 T cells, either the whole culture or a sorted T cell fraction (not recorded which). Receptors were obtained from a human donor in good health.

V and J are TRBV10-3 and TRBJ1-2, with D tentatively TRBD1 (6 bases). The CDR3 has 14 amino acids. Germline lookup yields CDR1 ENHRY and CDR2 SYGVKD. Trimming took 0 bases from V and 8 from J, leaving 13 bases between them. The CDR3 loop is CAISESRGAGGYTF. The CDR3 DNA reads TGTGCCATCAGTGAGTCGAGGGGGGCTGGCGGCTACACCTTC.

In this sample, this clonotype turned up a few times. The chain links TRBV2 to TRBJ2-7, with 9 bases matching TRBD2. CDR3 length: 14 amino acids. J gave up 6 bases and V 4 bases, and 7 bases lay outside the gene matches. Germline V gene lookup returns CDR1 SNHLY and CDR2 FYNNEI. The CDR3 DNA follows: TGTGCCAGCAGTGGGGTAGCGGGAGCGGTCGAGCAGTACTTC. Translating gives CASSGVAGAVEQYF. The full variable domain, in which reference TRBV2 and TRBJ2-7 provide the parts outside the CDR3, is EPEVTQTPSHQVTQMGQEVILRCVPISNHLYFYWYRQILGQKVEFLVSFYNNEISEKSEIFDDQFSVERPDGSNFTLKIRSTKLEDSAMYFCASSGVAGAVEQYFGPGTRLTVT.

This clonotype was detected many times. V gene TRBV12-3 or TRBV12-4 combines with J gene TRBJ2-5; possible D gene TRBD1, 9 bases. The CDR3 sequence is 12 residues long. Deletions cut 6 bases from V and 9 bases from J, with 14 bases between. CDR3 in DNA: TGTGCCAGCAGGGGACAGGGACTAGCCCAGTACTTC. As protein: CASRGQGLAQYF.

The V gene is TRBV9, the J gene TRBJ1-3; D ambiguous. Germline loops: CDR1 SGDLS, CDR2 YYNGEE. CDR3 length: 15 amino acids. With 0 bases removed from V and 0 bases from J, the gap between germline ends came to 7 bases. The CDR3 bases are TGTGCCAGCAGCGTAGAGTTACCCTCTGGAAACACCATATATTTT. It specifies CASSVELPSGNTIYF.

Only a few counts were recorded for this clonotype. J is TRBJ2-5 and V is TRBV20-1; D possibly matches TRBD1 or TRBD2 (5 bases each). V was pared by 4 bases and J by 5 bases, with 14 bases between. The germline V gene has CDR1 DFQATT and CDR2 SNEGSKA (reference sequence). The CDR3 sequence is 13 residues long. CDR3 nucleotides: TGCAGTGCTAAGGGGACCATAGGGGAGACCCAGTACTTC. Translating it yields CSAKGTIGETQYF.

This chain links TRBV7-9 with TRBJ2-5, with a possible D match to TRBD2 (5 bases). The germline gives CDR1 SEHNR, CDR2 FQNEAQ (reference sequence). Trimming pared 5 bases from V and 4 bases from J, leaving 11 bases between. The CDR3 length is 13 residues. The CDR3, as DNA: TGTGCCAGCAGCCCGGGATTTAGAGAGACCCAGTACTTC. Amino acid sequence: CASSPGFRETQYF.

This clonotype was observed a few times. The chain recombines TRBV20-1 with TRBJ2-3; 10 bases are a match to TRBD2. Germline lookup yields CDR1 DFQATT and CDR2 SNEGSKA (reference sequence). The CDR3 contains 16 residues. The J segment lost 3 bases and the V segment lost 6 bases, leaving 12 bases of the junction unmatched. CDR3 sequence reads: CSARLPGLATTDTQYF. In DNA, the CDR3 is TGCAGTGCGAGACTTCCGGGACTAGCGACTACAGATACGCAGTATTTT.

This clonotype has at least ten counts. The chain links TRBV10-3 to TRBJ2-6; weak D call: TRBD1 (5 bases). In germline, CDR1 is ENHRY, CDR2 SYGVKD. V was clipped by 7 bases and J by 0 bases, with 16 bases between them. The CDR3 is 17 residues long. The DNA for the CDR3 is TGTGCCATCACCGAGACAGCGCAGAACTCTGGGGCCAACGTCCTGACTTTC. Amino acid sequence: CAITETAQNSGANVLTF.

This chain connects TRBV6-1 to TRBJ2-3; D perhaps matches TRBD1 (6 bases). The J call is doubtful: the DNA matches TRBJ1-5 better. Germline V gene lookup returns CDR1 MNHNS and CDR2 SASEGT. There are 14 residues in the CDR3. CDR3 DNA sequence: TGTGCCAGCAGTGAAGGTGGGGGCACAGATACGCAGCATTTT. Translation gives CASSEGGGTDTQHF.

In this sample, this clonotype turned up many times. The CDR3, as DNA: TGTGCCAGCAGTCCACGATTTGATCAGCCCCAGCATTTT. Protein: CASSPRFDQPQHF. The rearrangement joins TRBV27 to TRBJ1-5, with no clear D. Trimming took off 5 bases at V and 5 bases at J, with 10 bases between the two ends. This CDR3 region has 13 residues. The germline V gene has CDR1 MNHEY and CDR2 SMNVEV (reference sequence).

This clonotype was seen repeatedly, ten times or more. Written as DNA, the CDR3 is TGTGCCAGCAGCTTAGCGCGCTGGCAGCCCCAGCATTTT. Its protein is CASSLARWQPQHF. The V gene is TRBV7-2, the J gene TRBJ1-5; D not certain. Trimming cost V 0 bases and J 7 bases, with 7 bases left between them. This CDR3 is built from 13 residues. Germline values: CDR1 SGHTA, CDR2 FQGNSA. The variable domain in full, completed from reference TRBV7-2 and TRBJ1-5, reads GAGVSQSPSNKVTEKGKDVELRCDPISGHTALYWYRQSLGQGLEFLIYFQGNSAPDKSGLPSDRFSAERTGGSVSTLTIQRTQQEDSAVYLCASSLARWQPQHFGDGTRLSIL.

This clonotype was seen only a few times. The rearrangement uses TRBV12-3 or TRBV12-4 and TRBJ1-2; the match to TRBD1 covers 10 bases. The ends lost 5 bases at V and 4 bases at J; junction bases unmatched: 1. CDR3 length: 13 amino acids. The CDR3 protein is CASSRDRGYGYTF. CDR3 in DNA: TGTGCCAGCAGTCGGGACAGGGGCTATGGCTACACCTTC.

With regard to this clonotype: A much larger clone sits a single nucleotide away, making a read error possible. V usage is TRBV9 and J usage is TRBJ1-5, with D possibly TRBD1 on 6 matching bases. The V gene's germline CDR1 is SGDLS and CDR2 YYNGEE. This CDR3 comprises 13 residues. Written as DNA, the CDR3 is TGTGTCAGCAGCACAGGGCCCCATCAGCCCCAGCATTTT. Its protein is CVSSTGPHQPQHF.

This clonotype has a count of ten or more. The chain combines TRBV7-3 with TRBJ2-1, with 10 positions matching TRBD1. The germline V gene has CDR1 SGHTA and CDR2 FQGTGA. V was clipped by 1 base and J by 4 bases; unmatched bases: 1. CDR3 length: 15 residues. In nucleotides, the CDR3 is TGTGCCAGCAGCTTAATGGGACAGGGGTACAATGAGCAGTTCTTC. This translates into CASSLMGQGYNEQFF.

This clonotype was seen many times. The chain recombines TRBV15 with TRBJ1-1, with no clear D. The CDR3 length is 14 residues. The germline CDR1 and CDR2 sequences are LNHNV and YYDKDF (reference sequence). V was shortened by 0 bases and J by 0 bases, with 5 bases between the two germline ends. The CDR3 here is CATSRDLVNTEAFF. The DNA of the CDR3 is TGTGCCACCAGCAGAGATCTAGTGAACACTGAAGCTTTCTTT. Looking up the rest from reference TRBV15 and TRBJ1-1 gives the full variable domain: DAMVIQNPRYQVTQFGKPVTLSCSQTLNHNVMYWYQQKSSQAPKLLFHYYDKDFNNEADTPDNFQSRRPNTSFCFLDIRSPGLGDTAMYLCATSRDLVNTEAFFGQGTRLTVV.

This clonotype was seen only a few times. The chain has TRBV20-1 and TRBJ2-1; the D gene could be TRBD1 or TRBD2 (7 bases each). The germline V gene has CDR1 DFQATT and CDR2 SNEGSKA (reference sequence). V lost 3 bases and J 10 bases, leaving 19 bases between the germline ends. The CDR3 has 14 residues. The CDR3 nucleotides are TGCAGTGCTAGTCGGACTAGGGGGCTAGAGGAGCAGTTCTTC. This sequence encodes CSASRTRGLEEQFF.

V usage is TRBV5-1 and J usage is TRBJ2-5; 15 nucleotides align to TRBD2. Germline loops: CDR1 SGHRS, CDR2 YFSETQ. With 2 bases clipped from V and 5 bases from J, the junction kept 4 bases outside the gene matches. The CDR3 loop spans 16 amino acids. CDR3 in amino acids: CASSFLGTSGGETQYF. As DNA, the CDR3 is TGCGCCAGCAGCTTTCTCGGGACTAGCGGGGGGGAGACCCAGTACTTC.

This sequence joins TRBV12-3 or TRBV12-4 and TRBJ2-2; TRBD2 matches at 8 bases. The CDR3 length is 16 residues. With 4 bases clipped from V and 5 bases from J, the junction kept 9 bases outside the gene matches. DNA for the CDR3: TGTGCCAGCAGTTCCCGCCCGGGGGGGAAAACCGGGGAGCTGTTTTTT. Translated, it gives CASSSRPGGKTGELFF.

This clonotype was counted only a few times. The genes are TRBV6-5 and TRBJ1-1; D remains unclear. This CDR3 comprises 14 residues. V shed 6 bases and J shed 1 base, with 12 bases lying between them. Germline CDR1 reads MNHEY; CDR2 reads SVGAGI. CDR3 coding DNA: TGTGCCAGCAGCGAGGGCACCGCGAACACTGAAGCTTTCTTT. Protein product: CASSEGTANTEAFF.

In its sample, this clonotype was seen many times. The chain carries TRBV30 and TRBJ2-1; D is uncertain. Germline V gene sequence: CDR1 GTSNPN, CDR2 SVGIG (reference sequence). V dropped 3 bases and J dropped 8 bases, with 14 bases sitting between them. This CDR3 comprises 13 residues. The CDR3 sequence is CAWSDWAIDEQFF. CDR3 bases: TGTGCCTGGAGCGATTGGGCTATCGATGAGCAGTTCTTC.

This clonotype has at least ten counts. The junction departs from germline at one end; a sequencing error may be responsible. The chain has TRBV7-8 and TRBJ2-3, with unresolved D. The CDR3 is 17 residues long. Germline-derived CDR1 and CDR2 are SGHVS and FQNEAQ. The CDR3 loop reads CASSLVGRTVSTHTQYF. The CDR3 DNA is TGTGCCAGCAGCTTAGTGGGCAGGACGGTATCCACACATACGCAGTATTTT.

V and J are TRBV7-3 and TRBJ2-1; no definite D call. V dropped 2 bases and J dropped 10 bases, with 18 bases sitting between them. Looked up from germline, CDR1 is SGHTA and CDR2 is FQGTGA. This CDR3 region has 15 residues. Written as DNA, the CDR3 is TGTGCCAGCAGCTTATCGCTTCAGTTTCAAGAAGAGCAGTTCTTC. It yields the protein CASSLSLQFQEEQFF.